Presented here are 13 T cell receptor beta chains from one specimen sequenced in a study of T-cell memory formation after mild COVID-19. MiXCR, applied by TCRdb to the 5' RACE reads, yields one record per CDR3 protein. Among about 190,000 distinct CDR3 sequences listed, around 16% were seen once. The specimen sequenced was PBMCs or a T cell subset sorted from them (not recorded which). These receptors were taken from an adult woman who had mild COVID-19 (a few samples of this study predate the infection). Cell type and time point are not known.

This chain connects TRBV20-1 to TRBJ1-1; 11 nucleotides line up with TRBD1. Germline V CDR1 and CDR2: DFQATT, SNEGSKA (reference sequence). The CDR3 is made up of 12 amino acids. The trim removed 6 bases at V and 7 bases at J, leaving 4 bases unmatched. Here the CDR3 DNA reads TGCAGTGCGGGACAGGGGGGTTTTGAAGCTTTCTTT. It specifies CSAGQGGFEAFF.

DNA for the CDR3: TGTGCCAGCTCACCGACTGCGGGGGCACTTCAAACAGATACGCAGTATTTT. As protein: CASSPTAGALQTDTQYF. The chain recombines TRBV18 with TRBJ2-3, with D possibly TRBD2 on 7 matching bases. V lost 3 bases to trimming and J lost 3 bases, with 19 bases between them. From germline, CDR1 is KGHSH and CDR2 LQKENI. The CDR3 contains 17 residues.

V is TRBV12-3 or TRBV12-4 and J is TRBJ1-1, with TRBD1 matching over 9 bases. The junction had 9 bases not matched to a gene; V was cut back by 6 bases and J by 1 base. There are 16 residues in the CDR3. The CDR3 bases are TGTGCCAGCAGCATTCGGACAGGGGCTACGAACACTGAAGCTTTCTTT. This gives the protein CASSIRTGATNTEAFF.

This clonotype was seen many times. The chain is built from TRBV5-6 and TRBJ2-5; 8 bases match TRBD1. The germline CDR1 and CDR2 sequences are SGHDT and YYEEEE. The CDR3 is made up of 15 amino acids. The J segment lost 2 bases and the V segment lost 2 bases, leaving 5 bases of the junction unmatched. CDR3 region: CASSLWTGFQETQYF. CDR3 DNA: TGTGCCAGCAGCTTATGGACAGGGTTTCAAGAGACCCAGTACTTC.

V usage is TRBV7-8 and J usage is TRBJ2-3; D uncertain. V was cut by 8 bases and J by 3 bases, with 9 bases left in between. CDR1 SGHVS and CDR2 FQNEAQ come from the germline V gene. The CDR3 has 12 amino acids. The CDR3 DNA follows: TGTGCCAGCCTGACCCAAACAGATACGCAGTATTTT. Encoded protein: CASLTQTDTQYF.

This clonotype has only a few counts. The V gene is TRBV5-1, the J gene TRBJ2-7; 7 nucleotides match TRBD2. V lost 5 bases and J lost 0; bases outside the gene matches: 8. This CDR3 is built from 15 residues. CDR1 and CDR2 from the germline V gene are SGHRS and YFSETQ. The DNA of the CDR3 is TGCGCCAGCAGATCGATGGGGGAGGGCTCCTACGAGCAGTACTTC. This codes for CASRSMGEGSYEQYF.

This clonotype was found a few times. The rearrangement uses TRBV7-6 and TRBJ1-6; 7 bases agree with TRBD1. Losses at the gene ends were 5 bases for V and 5 bases for J; bases not matched to a gene: 3. From germline, CDR1 is SGHVS and CDR2 FNYEAQ. This CDR3 spans 14 amino acids. The CDR3 DNA sequence: TGTGCCAGCAGCGAGGGACAGAATAATTCACCCCTCCACTTT. It codes for CASSEGQNNSPLHF.

This chain links TRBV24-1 with TRBJ2-7; 9 bases are a match to TRBD2. V lost 9 bases, J lost 6 bases, and 8 bases stayed unmatched. The CDR3 is made up of 13 amino acids. Looked up from germline, CDR1 is KGHDR and CDR2 is SFDVKD. The CDR3 bases are TGTGCCACCCGTAAAGCGGGGGGAGGCGAGCAGTACTTC. The encoded protein is CATRKAGGGEQYF.

The V gene is TRBV24-1, the J gene TRBJ2-2, with D uncertain. The ends were cut back, 9 bases at V and 0 bases at J, with 13 bases in the middle. Germline CDR1 and CDR2: KGHDR and SFDVKD. This CDR3 spans 15 amino acids. CDR3: CATEGLHTNTGELFF. The CDR3 DNA follows: TGTGCCACCGAAGGCTTGCACACGAACACCGGGGAGCTGTTTTTT.

The V call is TRBV6-6, the J call TRBJ1-2, with D unresolved. CDR1 and CDR2 from the germline V gene are MNHNY and SVGAGI (reference sequence). The CDR3 extends over 16 amino acids. Trimming took 0 bases from V and 2 from J, leaving 13 bases between them. The CDR3: CASSYSGWQTNYGYTF. The DNA for the CDR3 is TGTGCCAGCAGTTACTCGGGGTGGCAGACAAACTATGGCTACACCTTC.

This clonotype was picked up many times. The chain combines TRBV5-1 with TRBJ2-5, with D perhaps TRBD1 (5 bases). Trimming stripped 4 bases from V and 1 base from J, with 14 bases between. This CDR3 has 15 amino acids. CDR1 SGHRS and CDR2 YFSETQ come from the germline V gene. The CDR3 loop is CASSLLTGPQETQYF. The CDR3 DNA follows: TGCGCCAGCAGCCTTCTCACAGGACCCCAAGAGACCCAGTACTTC.

The chain links TRBV2 to TRBJ1-5, with D possibly TRBD1 on 6 matching bases. The CDR3 spans 14 residues. Deletions cut 7 bases from V and 6 bases from J, with 16 bases between. Germline values: CDR1 SNHLY, CDR2 FYNNEI. Here the CDR3 reads CASTVTGLGQPQHF. DNA for the CDR3: TGTGCCAGCACCGTTACAGGGTTAGGTCAGCCCCAGCATTTT. Complete variable domain (other parts from reference TRBV2 and TRBJ1-5): EPEVTQTPSHQVTQMGQEVILRCVPISNHLYFYWYRQILGQKVEFLVSFYNNEISEKSEIFDDQFSVERPDGSNFTLKIRSTKLEDSAMYFCASTVTGLGQPQHFGDGTRLSIL.

In its sample, this clonotype was seen a few times. This chain connects TRBV3-1 to TRBJ2-3, with D uncertain. V lost 4 bases and J lost 0, with 14 bases in between. This CDR3 comprises 16 residues. CDR1 is LGHDT, CDR2 YNNKEL, per germline (reference sequence). The CDR3, as DNA: TGTGCCAGCAGCCCAAGGGCCGAGCCAAGCACAGATACGCAGTATTTT. Translated: CASSPRAEPSTDTQYF.